This T cell receptor (beta chain) was captured in a study of blood T cell repertoires in COVID-19. Using immunoSEQ multiplex PCR, the repertoire was profiled, and TCRdb retains in-frame clones only, with some absent. The profile shows about 240,000 clones, 86% of them singletons. CDR3 size: 15 residues. The trim removed 4 bases at V and 4 bases at J, leaving 6 bases unmatched. Germline CDR1 is SGHDT and CDR2 is YYEEEE. The clonotype originates from an elderly man with acute or convalescent COVID-19. The chain links TRBV5-6 to TRBJ2-2; 8 nucleotides match TRBD2. The specimen sequenced was peripheral blood. The CDR3 is CASSGLAGGTGELFF. The DNA for the CDR3 is TGTGCCAGCAGCGGTTTGGCGGGAGGCACCGGGGAGCTGTTTTTT. Full variable domain (remainder filled in from reference TRBV5-6 and TRBJ2-2): DAGVTQSPTHLIKTRGQQVTLRCSPKSGHDTVSWYQQALGQGPQFIFQYYEEEERQRGNFPDRFSGHQFPNYSSELNVNALLLGDSALYLCASSGLAGGTGELFFGEGSRLTVL.